This TCR beta chain was sequenced during a study of cytomegalovirus exposure and HLA in healthy donors. Study-wide context: As released early, the data held 70 million to 95 million unique TCRs from HLA-typed donors. Study-level points and caveats: Researchers had no immune exposure information except CMV serostatus available. There were under 200 TCR beta chains listed as cytomegalovirus-associated.

The study ran its PCR with 60 Vbeta and 13 Jbeta primers. Method: immunoSEQ multiplex PCR; TCRdb's copy keeps in-frame clones and lacks some. The sample table sets out tens of thousands of clones. To note about this clone: Antigen: not known.

Deletions cut 1 base from V and 8 bases from J, with 11 bases between. Germline loops: CDR1 SEHNR, CDR2 FQNEAQ (reference sequence). The CDR3 consists of 13 residues. This clonotype was obtained from a woman between 40 and 55 years old in good health and CMV-seronegative. The sequenced material came from PBMCs. J is TRBJ1-2 and V is TRBV7-9, with a tentative D call TRBD1 (5 bases). The CDR3 DNA reads as TGTGCCAGCAGCTTAGGAACAGGAGAAGGCTACACCTTC. This gives the protein CASSLGTGEGYTF.